This note documents a single T cell receptor beta chain sequence. TCRdb keeps only in-frame clones here, not all; method: immunoSEQ multiplex PCR. The sample carries roughly 22,000 clones, 90% to 95% recorded once. This specimen comes from a study of T cell changes during pregnancy in multiple sclerosis. Germline V CDR1 and CDR2: LNHDA, SQIVND (reference sequence). The CDR3 is 17 residues long. V shed 6 bases, J shed 1 base, and the junction held 9 bases outside the gene matches. The sample consisted of CD4+ T cells from peripheral blood mononuclear cells, taken after pregnancy. The origin of this receptor is a female donor in good health, enrolled as a control in a pregnancy study. The V gene is TRBV19, the J gene TRBJ2-6; 7 bases map to TRBD1. CDR3: CASRLTGYSSGANVLTF. In DNA, the CDR3 is TGTGCCAGTAGGTTGACAGGGTACTCTTCTGGGGCCAACGTCCTGACTTTC.